The 8 T cell receptor beta chains listed next were all sequenced from one sample in a study of CD8+CD57+ T cells in acquired aplastic anemia. The use of genomic DNA as template underpinned the TCR beta VDJ and CDR3 profiling. MiXCR, applied by TCRdb to the reads, yields one record per CDR3 protein. Of 400,000 to 500,000 distinct CDR3 sequences in the sample, around 72% were seen once. The sequenced sample consisted of sorted CD4+, CD8+, or CD8+CD57+ T cells (not recorded which) from PBMCs. The receptor source for this set is a human donor in good health, serving as a control.

The chain couples TRBV7-4 to TRBJ2-7, with D possibly being TRBD1 or TRBD2 (5 bases each). The V gene lost 5 bases and the J gene lost 3 bases, with 14 bases spanning the gap. The length of the CDR3 is 14 residues. Per the germline V gene, CDR1 is SGHVT and CDR2 is SQSDAQ. CDR3 in amino acids: CASSVSQGVYEQYF. Here the CDR3 DNA reads TGTGCCAGCAGCGTGTCGCAGGGAGTCTACGAGCAGTACTTC.

J is TRBJ2-6 and V is TRBV7-2, with a tentative D call TRBD1 (5 bases). The CDR3 runs 16 residues. The germline V and J ends were trimmed by 5 bases and 13 bases, with 24 bases remaining between them. CDR1 is SGHTA, CDR2 FQGNSA, per germline. CDR3 DNA: TGTGCCAGCAGCCTTGGCAGACAGAACACTGAAGCTGTCCTGACTTTC. It is translated as CASSLGRQNTEAVLTF.

The chain links TRBV12-3 or TRBV12-4 to TRBJ1-5; the D is unclear. V dropped 3 bases and J dropped 11 bases, with 11 bases sitting between them. This CDR3 has 12 amino acids. The CDR3 sequence: CASSFLAVTQHF. CDR3 in DNA: TGTGCCAGCAGTTTTCTAGCGGTGACCCAGCATTTT.

The V call is TRBV11-2, the J call TRBJ1-1; 10 bases match TRBD1. The CDR3 consists of 14 residues. Germline V lookup: CDR1 SGHAT, CDR2 FQNNGV. Trimming removed 5 bases from V and 3 bases from J; junction bases left unmatched: 3. CDR3 bases: TGTGCCAGCAGCCTTGACAGGGGGCACACTGAAGCTTTCTTT. Translating gives CASSLDRGHTEAFF.

This sequence joins TRBV20-1 and TRBJ1-2; possible D gene TRBD1, 5 bases. The V and J ends lost 6 bases and 6 bases respectively, with 20 bases between them. The CDR3 loop spans 14 amino acids. The germline gives CDR1 DFQATT, CDR2 SNEGSKA (reference sequence). The CDR3 DNA reads TGCAGTGCCAGCAGTTTTGAGGGGACGCATGGCTACACCTTC. Its protein product is CSASSFEGTHGYTF.

V usage is TRBV10-3 and J usage is TRBJ1-2; maybe TRBD1 (6 bases). Trimming removed 7 bases from V and 4 bases from J, with 22 bases in between. The CDR3 has 16 residues. CDR1 is ENHRY, CDR2 SYGVKD, per germline. CDR3 sequence: CAITAGDNRDGYGYTF. The CDR3 DNA reads TGTGCCATCACCGCCGGGGACAACCGAGATGGCTATGGCTACACCTTC.

In the case of this clonotype: Sequence at one end of the junction differs from germline and may be a read error. The chain employs TRBV7-6 and TRBJ2-2, with 7 bases that match TRBD2. This CDR3 spans 14 amino acids. Germline CDR1 SGHVS, CDR2 FNYEAQ. In DNA, the CDR3 is TGTGCCAGCAGCTTCCCGCTAGCGGTCCCCGACGTGCTGTTT. Amino acid sequence: CASSFPLAVPDVLF.

The gene calls are TRBV11-3 and TRBJ1-6; maybe TRBD1 (5 bases). V dropped 4 bases and J dropped 8 bases, with 21 bases sitting between them. Germline-derived CDR1 and CDR2 are SGHNT and YENEEA. CDR3 length: 17 residues. The CDR3 spells CASSYTDSAYMDSPLHF. CDR3 coding DNA: TGTGCCAGCAGCTACACTGACAGCGCGTACATGGATTCACCCCTCCACTTT. Together with reference TRBV11-3 and TRBJ1-6, the CDR3 gives the full variable domain: EAGVVQSPRYKIIEKKQPVAFWCNPISGHNTLYWYLQNLGQGPELLIRYENEEAVDDSQLPKDRFSAERLKGVDSTLKIQPAELGDSAVYLCASSYTDSAYMDSPLHFGNGTRLTVT.